Listed below are T cell receptor beta chains from one sample, sequenced in a study of blood T cell repertoires in COVID-19. Libraries were prepared by immunoSEQ multiplex PCR; TCRdb keeps only in-frame clonotypes and omits some of them. The repertoire consists of about 70,000 clones, with around 81% occurring once and the leading ten covering approximately 22%. Source material: peripheral blood. Receptor source: a woman in her seventies with acute or convalescent COVID-19. Both conserved end residues are part of each CDR3. A D gene is named only where the DNA matches it firmly. Only some rows state a clone size, as once, few, many or a class for expanded clones.

d_gene	j_gene	v_gene	abundance	CDR3nt	CDR3aa
TRBD1	TRBJ2-7	TRBV2	once	TGTGCCAGCAGTGGGACGGACAGGGACCCCCTCGAGCAGTACTTC	CASSGTDRDPLEQYF
NA	TRBJ1-1	TRBV18	few	TGTGCCAGCTCACCACAGACGGGGGGGACTGAAGCTTTCTTT	CASSPQTGGTEAFF
NA	TRBJ1-3	TRBV28	NA	TGTGCCAGCAGTTTATGGGGCGGGGAAGGAAACACCATATATTTT	CASSLWGGEGNTIYF
TRBD1	TRBJ1-5	TRBV10-3	NA	TGTGCCATCAGTGTGGGACAGGCCGATCAGCCCCAGCATTTT	CAISVGQADQPQHF
TRBD1	TRBJ1-5	TRBV6-6	NA	TGTGCCAGCAACGGACAGGGGGCATTTCAGCCCCAGCATTTT	CASNGQGAFQPQHF
TRBD1	TRBJ1-3	TRBV28	NA	TGTGCCAGCACTACAGGGGGCGCTGGAAACACCATATATTTT	CASTTGGAGNTIYF
NA	TRBJ2-3	TRBV2	NA	TGTGCCAGCTTGGGGCGGGATACGCAGTATTTT	CASLGRDTQYF
NA	TRBJ1-5	TRBV19	NA	TGTGCCAGCAGCAATGCGGGTATCTTTGGCAATCAGCCCCAGCATTTT	CASSNAGIFGNQPQHF
NA	TRBJ2-4	TRBV28	NA	TGTGCCACCTTTGACAGGGCCAAAAACATTCAGTACTTC	CATFDRAKNIQYF
NA	TRBJ1-2	TRBV7-9	once	TGTGCCAGCAGCTTCTTCGGAACCTCGACAAATGGCTACACCTTC	CASSFFGTSTNGYTF
NA	TRBJ2-7	TRBV28	NA	TGTGCCAGCAATACTAGACGCTACGAGCAGTACTTC	CASNTRRYEQYF
TRBD1	TRBJ1-1	TRBV5-5	NA	TGTGCCAGCAGTTCCCGGACAGGGCAGAACACTGAAGCTTTCTTT	CASSSRTGQNTEAFF
TRBD2	TRBJ2-3	TRBV10-3	NA	TGTGCCATCAGTGAGCTAGCGGGAGGGATCACAGATACGCAGTATTTT	CAISELAGGITDTQYF
NA	TRBJ1-5	TRBV4-1	NA	TGCGCCAGCAGCCTAAGGGGGGGGCCCCAGCATTTT	CASSLRGGPQHF
NA	TRBJ2-3	TRBV5-1	NA	TGCGCCAGCAGCTTGGTCGCGGGAACAGATACGCAGTATTTT	CASSLVAGTDTQYF
NA	TRBJ1-2	TRBV4-1	NA	TGCGCCAGCAGCCGACTAATAGAGCCGAGGACAGTCTATGGCTACACCTTC	CASSRLIEPRTVYGYTF
NA	TRBJ1-2	TRBV5-4	once	TGTGCCAGCAGCTTGGGGGGCGACGCTAACTATGGCTACACCTTC	CASSLGGDANYGYTF
NA	TRBJ2-3	TRBV6-2/TRBV6-3	NA	TGTGCCAGCAGTTACAGGCTAGCCGCAGATACGCAGTATTTT	CASSYRLAADTQYF
TRBD1	TRBJ1-5	TRBV18	NA	TGTGCCAGCTCACCCGGGACAGTTAGCAATCAGCCCCAGCATTTT	CASSPGTVSNQPQHF
NA	TRBJ2-7	TRBV5-1	NA	TGCGCCAGCAGCTTGACAGCTACCTACGAGCAGTACTTC	CASSLTATYEQYF
NA	TRBJ1-2	TRBV12-3/TRBV12-4	NA	TGTGCCAGCAGTTTGTCGGGGGAATATGGCTACACCTTC	CASSLSGEYGYTF
TRBD2	TRBJ2-2	TRBV5-1	once	TGCGCCAGCAGCTTGACCCCAACTAGCGGGGAGAACACCGGGGAGCTGTTTTTT	CASSLTPTSGENTGELFF
TRBD1	TRBJ1-2	TRBV19	NA	TGTGCCAGCCTTATAGCGACAGGGGTTAACTATGGCTACACCTTC	CASLIATGVNYGYTF
TRBD1	TRBJ1-1	TRBV5-1	NA	TGCGCCAGCAGTGAGTACTCCGGGACAGGGAATGCTTTCTTT	CASSEYSGTGNAFF
TRBD1	TRBJ1-6	TRBV5-1	NA	TGCGCCAGCAGCTTGATACTAGACAGGGCGCGTTCACCCCTCCACTTT	CASSLILDRARSPLHF
TRBD2	TRBJ2-1	TRBV15	NA	TGTGCCACCAGCAGAGGTGGCGGGAGCTCCTACAATGAGCAGTTCTTC	CATSRGGGSSYNEQFF
NA	TRBJ2-7	TRBV11-2	NA	TGTGCCAGCAGCTTAAGGCGGAAGAACTACGAGCAGTACTTC	CASSLRRKNYEQYF
NA	TRBJ1-4	TRBV25-1	NA	TGTGCCAGCAGTCCGGACAGAACTAATGAAAAACTGTTTTTT	CASSPDRTNEKLFF
TRBD2	TRBJ2-3	TRBV5-1	NA	TGCGCCAGCAGCTCCACTAGCGGGAGGGTCACAGATACGCAGTATTTT	CASSSTSGRVTDTQYF
TRBD2	TRBJ2-5	TRBV7-2	once	TGTGCCAGCAGCCCTAGCGGGACCACACAGGAGACCCAGTACTTC	CASSPSGTTQETQYF
NA	TRBJ1-3	TRBV27	few	TGTGCCGTTCACTCTGGAAACACCATATATTTT	CAVHSGNTIYF
TRBD1	TRBJ1-2	TRBV5-1	NA	TGCGCCAGCAGCTTGGACTTTTCGGGGGACAGGACGAACTATGGCTACACCTTC	CASSLDFSGDRTNYGYTF
NA	TRBJ2-3	TRBV11-2	NA	TGTGCCAGCAGCTTCAGTTTCACAGATACGCAGTATTTT	CASSFSFTDTQYF
TRBD1	TRBJ1-1	TRBV5-1	NA	TGCGCCAGCAGCTCAGGGGACAGGGCCAAGAACACTGAAGCTTTCTTT	CASSSGDRAKNTEAFF
NA	TRBJ2-2	TRBV29-1	NA	TGCAGCGTTGCCGCCGCGGGGCCTGGCGCGGAGCTGTTTTTT	CSVAAAGPGAELFF
TRBD2	TRBJ2-7	TRBV10-3	many	TGTGCCATCAGGGTTACTAGCGGGAGGGGGCAGTACGAGCAGTACTTC	CAIRVTSGRGQYEQYF
TRBD1	TRBJ1-4	TRBV6-5	NA	TGTGCCAGCACCAACAGGGGTGCTAATGAAAAACTGTTTTTT	CASTNRGANEKLFF
TRBD1	TRBJ1-4	TRBV15	NA	TGTGCCACCAGCAGAGGGACAGGGGGTCCGGAAGAAAAACTGTTTTTT	CATSRGTGGPEEKLFF
TRBD1	TRBJ1-6	TRBV19	few	TGTGCCAGTAGCAAACCCGGGACAGTCTATATGAGACCCCTCCACTTT	CASSKPGTVYMRPLHF
TRBD1	TRBJ1-2	TRBV5-4	once	TGTGCCAGCAGCTTCGGGGGGGACAGGGGTGGCTATGGCTACACCTTC	CASSFGGDRGGYGYTF
NA	TRBJ1-3	TRBV29-1	NA	TGCAGCGTCGTCGCCCTGGGAGGGAGTGGAAACACCATATATTTT	CSVVALGGSGNTIYF
TRBD2	TRBJ2-7	TRBV11-2	NA	TGTGCCAGCAGCTTAGGTCTTAGAGGGCTAGCGGGAGTGAAGTACTTC	CASSLGLRGLAGVKYF
NA	TRBJ1-2	TRBV6-5	NA	TGTGCCAGCAGTTCAGGCTATGGCTACACCTTC	CASSSGYGYTF
NA	TRBJ1-1	TRBV18	NA	TGTGCCAGCTCACCACCGGAGGGCAGAAACACTGAAGCTTTCTTT	CASSPPEGRNTEAFF
NA	TRBJ1-5	TRBV18	NA	TGTGCCAGCTCACCGGCGGGCTTGGATCAGCCCCAGCATTTT	CASSPAGLDQPQHF
NA	TRBJ2-4	TRBV11-2	NA	TGTGCCAGCAGCCCCTGGAGGGCCAAAAACATTCAGTACTTC	CASSPWRAKNIQYF
TRBD1	TRBJ1-5	TRBV7-9	NA	TGTGCCAGCAGCACGGGACAGGGGGCGCGAGGACAGCCCCAGCATTTT	CASSTGQGARGQPQHF
NA	TRBJ2-7	TRBV18	NA	TGTGCCAGCTCACCAGTCAGGGATTGGGAGCAGTACTTC	CASSPVRDWEQYF